Listed below are T cell receptor beta chains from one sample, sequenced in a study of T cells after yellow fever vaccination. TCRdb passed the 5' RACE reads through MiXCR, listing each CDR3 protein once. The data show around 310,000 distinct CDR3 sequences, more than 8.5% seen once. This specimen consisted of PBMCs, obtained on the day of the first yellow fever vaccination. These receptors originate from a man aged 18 to 29 who received the YFV17D yellow fever vaccine. Both conserved end residues are part of each CDR3. Fields, in order: CDR3 protein, CDR3 DNA, D gene, J gene, V gene, clone size. D genes are given only for firm matches. Clone sizes are given selectively: once, few, many, or a class where the clone is expanded.

CASSKGYRGGADTQYF | TGTGCCAGCAGCAAAGGGTACAGGGGTGGCGCAGATACGCAGTATTTT | - | TRBJ2-3 | TRBV21-1 | -
CAGTGGKDYGYTF | TGTGCCGGCACCGGGGGGAAGGACTATGGCTACACCTTC | - | TRBJ1-2 | TRBV6-2/TRBV6-3 | many
CASSTRGVVYEQYF | TGCGCCAGCAGCACAAGAGGGGTGGTCTACGAGCAGTACTTC | - | TRBJ2-7 | TRBV5-1 | few
CASSQWVFNEQFF | TGCGCCAGCAGCCAATGGGTCTTTAATGAGCAGTTCTTC | - | TRBJ2-1 | TRBV4-1 | few
CASSLRGNLYNEQFF | TGTGCCAGCAGCTTGCGCGGGAACCTTTACAATGAGCAGTTCTTC | - | TRBJ2-1 | TRBV7-2 | few
CASSPGLAGAQGEQFF | TGTGCCAGCAGTCCAGGACTAGCGGGGGCCCAGGGTGAGCAGTTCTTC | TRBD2 | TRBJ2-1 | TRBV12-3/TRBV12-4 | many
CASSQGDMNTGELFF | TGCGCCAGCTCACAGGGGGACATGAACACCGGGGAGCTGTTTTTT | TRBD1 | TRBJ2-2 | TRBV5-1 | -
CASSYGVVNTEAFF | TGTGCCAGCAGTTACGGAGTAGTGAACACTGAAGCTTTCTTT | - | TRBJ1-1 | TRBV6-5 | few
CASSEGNNYEQYF | TGTGCCAGCAGTGAAGGAAACAACTACGAGCAGTACTTC | - | TRBJ2-7 | TRBV25-1 | -
CSAQGAGRIPYQETQYF | TGCAGCGCCCAAGGGGCAGGGCGAATTCCGTACCAAGAGACCCAGTACTTC | - | TRBJ2-5 | TRBV29-1 | -
CARSSGLEETQYF | TGTGCCCGCTCGTCGGGCCTAGAAGAGACCCAGTACTTC | - | TRBJ2-5 | TRBV2 | -
CASSAGTGDTHEQFF | TGTGCCAGCAGCGCCGGGACAGGGGATACACATGAGCAGTTCTTC | TRBD1 | TRBJ2-1 | TRBV12-3/TRBV12-4 | -
CASSQEQGDTEAFF | TGTGCCAGCAGCCAAGAGCAGGGGGACACTGAAGCTTTCTTT | TRBD1 | TRBJ1-1 | TRBV14 | -
CASSLAGGENIQYF | TGTGCCAGCAGCTTAGCGGGGGGGGAAAACATTCAGTACTTC | TRBD2 | TRBJ2-4 | TRBV7-2 | many
CASSIDRSIYGRIF | TGTGCCAGTAGTATAGATCGGTCTATTTACGGGAGGATCTTC | TRBD2 | TRBJ2-1 | TRBV19 | few
CACTPALGQLYEQYF | TGTGCCTGCACGCCTGCCTTGGGACAGCTGTACGAGCAGTACTTC | TRBD1 | TRBJ2-7 | TRBV30 | -
CASSATVTSGETQYF | TGTGCCAGCAGCGCAACCGTGACTAGCGGGGAGACCCAGTACTTC | TRBD2 | TRBJ2-5 | TRBV9 | -
CASSQDLTSGGETQYF | TGTGCCAGCAGCCAAGATCTGACTAGCGGGGGAGAGACCCAGTACTTC | TRBD2 | TRBJ2-5 | TRBV14 | many
CASSVTGTFKNYGYTF | TGTGCCAGTAGTGTGACCGGGACTTTCAAGAACTATGGCTACACCTTC | - | TRBJ1-2 | TRBV19 | -
CASSWDRGMNTEAFF | TGTGCCAGCAGTTGGGACAGGGGCATGAACACTGAAGCTTTCTTT | TRBD1 | TRBJ1-1 | TRBV27 | few
CASSSPGWGEKLFF | TGTGCCAGCAGCTCCCCGGGTTGGGGTGAAAAACTGTTTTTT | - | TRBJ1-4 | TRBV7-9 | -
CASFRGGSTDTQYF | TGTGCCAGCTTTCGGGGGGGGAGCACAGATACGCAGTATTTT | TRBD2 | TRBJ2-3 | TRBV6-1 | few
CAISESVAGALTDTQYF | TGTGCCATCAGTGAGTCAGTAGCGGGGGCACTTACAGATACGCAGTATTTT | TRBD2 | TRBJ2-3 | TRBV10-3 | -
CASSLGASGNTDTQYF | TGCGCCAGCAGCTTGGGGGCTAGCGGTAACACAGATACGCAGTATTTT | TRBD2 | TRBJ2-3 | TRBV5-1 | -
CASSLALTAEAFF | TGTGCCAGCAGTTTAGCGCTGACAGCCGAAGCTTTCTTT | - | TRBJ1-1 | TRBV12-3/TRBV12-4 | few
CSALRGTAAYEQYF | TGCAGTGCATTACGCGGGACGGCGGCCTACGAGCAGTACTTC | - | TRBJ2-7 | TRBV20-1 | few
CSARDTGSMWADTQYF | TGCAGTGCTAGAGACACAGGGAGTATGTGGGCAGATACGCAGTATTTT | - | TRBJ2-3 | TRBV20-1 | -
CSARVQSTDGYTF | TGCAGTGCTAGGGTCCAGTCCACCGATGGCTACACCTTC | - | TRBJ1-2 | TRBV20-1 | -
CSASQGGDQPQHF | TGCAGCGCATCACAGGGAGGAGATCAGCCCCAGCATTTT | - | TRBJ1-5 | TRBV29-1 | -
CASSPPGQGYGYTF | TGTGCCAGCAGCCCTCCGGGACAGGGGTATGGCTACACCTTC | TRBD1 | TRBJ1-2 | TRBV5-6 | few
CASSQEVGRQPQHF | TGTGCCAGCAGCCAGGAGGTGGGGCGACAGCCCCAGCATTTT | - | TRBJ1-5 | TRBV4-2 | few
CASSQDGNTLHF | TGCGCCAGCAGCCAAGACGGGAACACCCTCCACTTT | - | TRBJ1-6 | TRBV4-1 | -
CASSVESGTQETQYF | TGTGCCAGCAGCGTAGAGTCAGGGACCCAAGAGACCCAGTACTTC | - | TRBJ2-5 | TRBV9 | few
CSARGWGGPADTQYF | TGCAGTGCTAGAGGTTGGGGGGGGCCGGCAGATACGCAGTATTTT | - | TRBJ2-3 | TRBV20-1 | few
CASSYSSAGPMETQYF | TGTGCCAGCAGTTACTCGTCTGCGGGCCCAATGGAGACCCAGTACTTC | - | TRBJ2-5 | TRBV6-5 | -
CASRPTPTGNYGYTF | TGTGCCAGCAGGCCTACACCTACAGGGAACTATGGCTACACCTTC | - | TRBJ1-2 | TRBV5-6 | -
CASNRGNNSPLHF | TGTGCCAGCAACAGGGGGAATAATTCACCCCTCCACTTT | TRBD1 | TRBJ1-6 | TRBV6-5 | few
CASRSNRGRETQYF | TGTGCCAGCAGGTCGAACAGGGGGAGGGAGACCCAGTACTTC | TRBD1 | TRBJ2-5 | TRBV11-2 | -